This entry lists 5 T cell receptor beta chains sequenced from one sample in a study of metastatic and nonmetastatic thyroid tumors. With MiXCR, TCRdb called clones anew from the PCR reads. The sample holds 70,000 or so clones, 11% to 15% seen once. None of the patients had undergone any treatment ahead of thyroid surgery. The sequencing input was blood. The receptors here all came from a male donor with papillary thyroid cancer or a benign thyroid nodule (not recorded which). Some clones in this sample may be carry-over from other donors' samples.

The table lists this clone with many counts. CDR3 nucleotide sequence: TGTGCCAGCAGCCGAAGCGATGGTACAGGGCTGGGAGGTGGCTACACCTTC. It is translated as CASSRSDGTGLGGGYTF. The chain carries TRBV6-1 and TRBJ1-2; D might be TRBD1 (6 bases). CDR1 and CDR2 (germline): MNHNS, SASEGT. The CDR3 length is 17 residues. Trimming shortened V by 6 bases and J by 7 bases, and 27 bases separated the two germline ends.

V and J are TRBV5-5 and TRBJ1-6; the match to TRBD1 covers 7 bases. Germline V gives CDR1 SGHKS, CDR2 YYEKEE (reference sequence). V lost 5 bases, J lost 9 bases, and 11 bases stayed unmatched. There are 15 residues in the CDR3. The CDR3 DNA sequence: TGTGCCAGCAGTCGACAGGGCTCTGATGCTTCACCCCTCCACTTT. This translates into CASSRQGSDASPLHF.

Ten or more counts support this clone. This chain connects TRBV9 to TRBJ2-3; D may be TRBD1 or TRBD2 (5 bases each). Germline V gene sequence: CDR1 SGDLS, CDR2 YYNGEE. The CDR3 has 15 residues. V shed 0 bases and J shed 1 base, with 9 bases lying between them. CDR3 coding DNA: TGTGCCAGCAGCGTAGGGCAGGGAGGCACAGATACGCAGTATTTT. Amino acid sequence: CASSVGQGGTDTQYF.

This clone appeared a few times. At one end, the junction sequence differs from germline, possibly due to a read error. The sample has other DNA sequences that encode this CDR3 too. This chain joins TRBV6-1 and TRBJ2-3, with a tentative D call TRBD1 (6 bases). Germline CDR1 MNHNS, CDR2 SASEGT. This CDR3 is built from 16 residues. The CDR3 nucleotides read TGTGCCAGCAGTGGCAGGGGTCTTTTGAGCACGGATACGCAGTATTTT. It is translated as CASSGRGLLSTDTQYF.

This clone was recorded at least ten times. The CDR3 nucleotides are TGCGCCAGCAGCCAAGATATGGAGAGCACAGATACGCAGTATTTT. This gives the protein CASSQDMESTDTQYF. This chain joins TRBV4-1 and TRBJ2-3; the D is unclear. V shed 0 bases and J shed 0 bases, with 7 bases lying between them. Germline values: CDR1 MGHRA, CDR2 YSYEKL. CDR3 length equals 15 residues.